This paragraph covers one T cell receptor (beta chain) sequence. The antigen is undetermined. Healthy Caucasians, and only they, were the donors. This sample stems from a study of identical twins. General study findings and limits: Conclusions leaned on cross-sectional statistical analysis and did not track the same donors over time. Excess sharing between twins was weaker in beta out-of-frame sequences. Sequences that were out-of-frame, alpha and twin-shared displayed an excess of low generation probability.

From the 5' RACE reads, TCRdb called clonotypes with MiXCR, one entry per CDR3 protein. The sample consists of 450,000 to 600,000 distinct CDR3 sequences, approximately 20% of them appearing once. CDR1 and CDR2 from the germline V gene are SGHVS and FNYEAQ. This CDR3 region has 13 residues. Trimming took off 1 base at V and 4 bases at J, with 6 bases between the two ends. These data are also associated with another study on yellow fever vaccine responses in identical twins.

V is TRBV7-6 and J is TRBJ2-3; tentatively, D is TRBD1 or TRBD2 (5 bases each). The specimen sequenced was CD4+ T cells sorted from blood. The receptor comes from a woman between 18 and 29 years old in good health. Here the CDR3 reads CASSLGDADTQYF. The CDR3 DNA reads TGTGCCAGCAGCTTAGGGGACGCAGATACGCAGTATTTT.